The source of this T cell receptor beta chain is a study of blood T cell repertoires in COVID-19 (dated by TCRdb to about 2020). Turning to the overall study: The collaborator samples originated in the United States, Italy and Spain and spanned the acute and convalescent phases of COVID-19. The prospective study material was composed of cDNA or gDNA derived from T cells, B-cell-depleted T cells, or PBMCs. Subjects who had been exposed to COVID-19, were actively infected with it, or had recovered from it provided the deeply sampled blood TCRbeta repertoires that made up the dataset. The repertoires were released in a freely available public database meant as a resource for research on the immune response to SARS-CoV-2. Samples were obtained from the ongoing ImmuneRACE study (first 160 participants) and from over 1,000 subjects provided by 6 global collaborators. Nearly every sample came with metadata listing a de-identified subject ID, COVID-19 status, age in years and sex. Where available, HLA class I and class II types were taken from metadata supplied by the sample provider and were not determined by assay-based typing. Overall results and qualifications from the work: How much clinical and demographic metadata was included differed by source and by participant, and the metadata was provided uncurated.

Concerning this clone: The antigen it recognizes is unknown. It has no much larger one-base neighbor in the sample; base qualities were not kept.

The immunoSEQ Assay, a bias-controlled multiplex PCR, was used to amplify TCRbeta CDR3 regions from genomic DNA. As for how the authors treated the data: Nucleated cell counts per sample were estimated from amplification of reference gene primers within the assay. To quantify the absolute abundance of each unique TCRbeta CDR3 rearrangement, sequence reads were collapsed and filtered. For each sample, productive Simpson clonality was calculated by taking the square root of Simpson's diversity index across productive rearrangements. Not all clones reach the TCRdb copy of this immuneACCESS table, which keeps in-frame sequences only. Checked studies attribute under half of the gap to unresolved V genes and leave the rest unexplained. The V and J calls and clone size are taken from that table; D and trimming were inferred from the DNA. In this sample the table shows approximately 300,000 clones, 89% of which occur a single time. The ten top clones hold 4.5% to 5.5% of the sample.

In the prospective study, participants were about 18 to 89 years old, resided in around 25 geographic areas of the United States, and were enrolled through a virtual design. Cohort assignment in the prospective study relied on participant-reported clinical history from a screening survey and a study questionnaire. Recovered participants in ImmuneRACE Cohort 3 were defined by two consecutive negative NP/OP PCR tests, clearance by a healthcare professional, or resolution of symptoms. In the prospective study, mobile phlebotomists collected whole blood, serum and a nasopharyngeal or oropharyngeal swab from each participant. Participants in the prospective study had the option to provide additional blood draws and questionnaires over a roughly 2-month period. Before DNA extraction, blood samples from the prospective study were shipped at room temperature or frozen. What was sequenced was PBMCs or T cells enriched from blood (not recorded which). The clonotype was recovered from a man aged 55 to 70 who had recovered from COVID-19.

Read as DNA, the sequence is TGCAGCGTTGGAGGGGGGGTTGACTCCTACAATGAGCAGTTCTTC. Translated, this gives CSVGGGVDSYNEQFF. Recombination connected TRBV29-1 to TRBJ2-1, and possibly TRBD2, on 7 matching bases. V lost 4 bases and J lost 0 bases; the stretch between them is 13 bases long. The CDR3 holds 15 amino acids from the cysteine to the phenylalanine. Just the 45-base CDR3 DNA is kept, in frame starting at base 1. The germline V gene specifies SQVTM as CDR1 and ANQGSEA as CDR2.